This is a list of T cell receptor beta chains from one sample in a study of T cell changes during pregnancy in multiple sclerosis. The protocol was immunoSEQ multiplex PCR, while the TCRdb copy is restricted to in-frame clones and leaves out a portion. The sample lists about 56,000 clones, under 95% occurring once. The input for sequencing was CD4+ T cells from peripheral blood mononuclear cells, taken in the second trimester of pregnancy. The receptors stem from a female donor with multiple sclerosis, enrolled in a pregnancy study. CDR3s include the opening cysteine and the closing phenylalanine or tryptophan. The D gene is left open where the match is weak. Clone size is stated in some rows and not others, as once, few, many or a class when expanded.

v_call	j_call	d_call	clone_size	cdr3_aa	cdr3_nt
TRBV5-4	TRBJ2-2	TRBD2	.	CASSLPSGGRGTGELFF	TGTGCCAGCAGCTTGCCTAGCGGGGGACGGGGCACCGGGGAGCTGTTTTTT
TRBV5-1	TRBJ2-3	TRBD2	.	CASSLLGGSETDTQYF	TGCGCCAGCAGCTTGTTAGGCGGGAGTGAGACAGATACGCAGTATTTT
TRBV5-1	TRBJ2-3	.	.	CASSLAGEADTQYF	TGCGCCAGCAGCTTGGCGGGGGAAGCAGATACGCAGTATTTT
TRBV5-5	TRBJ2-2	TRBD2	.	CASSLRGLGRATTGELFF	TGTGCCAGCAGCTTACGAGGACTAGGACGGGCAACCACCGGGGAGCTGTTTTTT
TRBV6-5	TRBJ1-4	.	.	CASSPSATNEKLFF	TGTGCCAGCAGCCCCAGTGCAACTAATGAAAAACTGTTTTTT
TRBV4-1	TRBJ1-2	.	.	CASSQDPGGRGTF	TGCGCCAGCAGCCAAGATCCGGGAGGCCGGGGGACCTTC
TRBV4-1	TRBJ1-4	.	.	CASSQEGGGREKLFF	TGCGCCAGCAGCCAAGAGGGAGGGGGACGTGAAAAACTGTTTTTT
TRBV19	TRBJ2-6	TRBD1	.	CASSIGTGGANVLTF	TGTGCCAGTAGTATAGGGACAGGAGGGGCCAACGTCCTGACTTTC
TRBV5-1	TRBJ2-2	TRBD1	.	CASSDMGQGNTGELFF	TGCGCCAGCAGCGACATGGGACAGGGGAACACCGGGGAGCTGTTTTTT
TRBV19	TRBJ2-2	TRBD1	once	CASSMGQGTGELFF	TGTGCCAGTAGTATGGGACAGGGGACTGGGGAGCTGTTTTTT
TRBV7-9	TRBJ2-1	TRBD2	.	CASSSPGLAGYNEQFF	TGTGCCAGCAGCTCGCCGGGACTAGCGGGTTACAATGAGCAGTTCTTC
TRBV7-9	TRBJ2-4	.	.	CASSLGNGGQVNIQYF	TGTGCCAGCAGCTTAGGTAACGGAGGTCAAGTGAACATTCAGTACTTC
TRBV29-1	TRBJ1-5	.	.	CSVRSFFGSNQPQHF	TGCAGCGTTCGGAGTTTTTTCGGTAGCAATCAGCCCCAGCATTTT
TRBV10-1	TRBJ1-2	.	.	CASSETVTYGYTF	TGCGCCAGCAGTGAAACGGTTACTTATGGCTACACCTTC
TRBV7-2	TRBJ2-1	TRBD2	.	CASSFNVALAGGYNEQFF	TGTGCCAGCAGCTTTAATGTTGCCCTAGCGGGAGGTTACAATGAGCAGTTCTTC
TRBV23-1	TRBJ1-1	.	.	CASSPPVGGNTEAFF	TGCGCCAGCAGTCCCCCAGTAGGCGGGAATACTGAAGCTTTCTTT
TRBV6-5	TRBJ2-7	TRBD2	.	CASRGLAGDEQYF	TGTGCCAGTCGCGGACTAGCGGGGGACGAGCAGTACTTC
TRBV10-3	TRBJ1-1	.	.	CAIRQGENTEAFF	TGTGCCATCAGACAGGGCGAGAACACTGAAGCTTTCTTT
TRBV30	TRBJ2-1	.	once	CAWSRGPREQFF	TGTGCCTGGAGTAGAGGGCCGAGGGAGCAGTTCTTC
TRBV18	TRBJ2-7	TRBD2	.	CASSPPAGLAGERYEQYF	TGTGCCAGCTCACCACCAGCAGGACTAGCGGGAGAGAGGTACGAGCAGTACTTC
TRBV29-1	TRBJ2-3	.	.	CSARLGGDTDTQYF	TGCAGCGCCCGACTAGGAGGGGACACAGATACGCAGTATTTT
TRBV6-6	TRBJ2-7	TRBD2	.	CASSSGGGEQYF	TGTGCCAGCAGTTCTGGGGGAGGGGAGCAGTACTTC
TRBV27	TRBJ2-3	TRBD2	once	CASSSTSGSFTQYF	TGTGCCAGCAGTTCGACTAGCGGGAGCTTCACGCAGTATTTT
TRBV6-5	TRBJ2-3	.	.	CASGRGGTDTQYF	TGTGCCAGCGGAAGGGGGGGGACAGATACGCAGTATTTT
TRBV19	TRBJ2-6	.	once	CASSIVGAGANVLTF	TGTGCCAGTAGTATTGTAGGGGCCGGGGCCAACGTCCTGACTTTC
TRBV6-1	TRBJ1-1	.	.	CASSRDGVTEAFF	TGTGCCAGCTCCCGGGATGGGGTGACTGAAGCTTTCTTT
TRBV10-1	TRBJ2-1	TRBD2	.	CASSESVAGGDEQFF	TGCGCCAGCAGTGAGTCCGTAGCGGGAGGAGATGAGCAGTTCTTC
TRBV29-1	TRBJ1-2	TRBD1	.	CSVPGQGTNYGYTF	TGCAGCGTCCCCGGACAGGGGACAAACTATGGCTACACCTTC
TRBV14	TRBJ1-1	.	.	CASSPLTANTEAFF	TGTGCCAGCAGCCCGCTGACAGCGAACACTGAAGCTTTCTTT
TRBV29-1	TRBJ1-2	TRBD1	.	CSGTGTGDGYTF	TGCAGCGGAACCGGGACAGGGGATGGCTACACCTTC
TRBV7-2	TRBJ1-1	.	.	CASSHPWGGTEAFF	TGTGCCAGCAGCCACCCCTGGGGGGGGACTGAAGCTTTCTTT
TRBV7-2	TRBJ1-3	.	.	CASSLMTARQNTIYF	TGTGCCAGCAGCTTAATGACAGCGAGACAAAACACCATATATTTT
TRBV29-1	TRBJ2-3	TRBD1	.	CSVAGQGARADTQYF	TGCAGCGTTGCCGGACAGGGGGCGAGGGCAGATACGCAGTATTTT
TRBV5-1	TRBJ1-2	TRBD1	.	CASSFTGGEGGYTF	TGCGCCAGCAGCTTCACAGGGGGCGAGGGTGGCTACACCTTC
TRBV5-1	TRBJ2-7	.	once	CASSSGLAGASSYEQYF	TGCGCCAGCAGCTCGGGTCTGGCGGGGGCGTCCTCCTACGAGCAGTACTTC
TRBV18	TRBJ2-6	.	.	CASSSPRAGANVLTF	TGTGCCAGCTCATCACCCAGGGCTGGGGCCAACGTCCTGACTTTC
TRBV29-1	TRBJ1-3	.	medium-sized	CSVSYEGRNTIYF	TGCAGCGTCAGCTACGAGGGCCGAAACACCATATATTTT